This is a list of T cell receptor beta chains from one sample in a study of CD8 T cells in Susac syndrome. TCRdb used MiXCR to reprocess the immunoSEQ multiplex PCR reads, holding one entry per CDR3 protein. Seen here are 150,000 to 200,000 distinct CDR3 sequences, around 96% observed once, and the top ten hold about 0.12%. Sequences were obtained from CD4+ T cells from PBMCs. These receptor sequences come from a human donor with Susac syndrome. Each CDR3 is given with its conserved first and last residue. D genes are given only for firm matches. Clone size is shown for a subset of rows, as once, few, many or a class of expanded clone.

CDR3aa,CDR3nt,d_gene,len,j_gene,v_gene,abundance
CASSTRSTINVLTF,TGTGCCAGCAGCACCCGTTCTACAATCAACGTCCTGACTTTC,.,14,TRBJ2-6,TRBV7-9,.
CASSQSRHAYEQYF,TGTGCCAGCAGCCAATCTCGCCACGCCTACGAGCAGTACTTC,.,14,TRBJ2-7,TRBV13,.
CASSLGLAGKETQYF,TGTGCCAGCAGCCTCGGACTAGCGGGAAAAGAGACCCAGTACTTC,TRBD2,15,TRBJ2-5,TRBV7-3,once
CSVVDRAGDTQYF,TGCAGCGTTGTGGACAGGGCTGGGGATACGCAGTATTTT,TRBD1,13,TRBJ2-3,TRBV29-1,.
CASKAGGSYNEQFF,TGTGCCAGCAAAGCGGGAGGCTCCTACAATGAGCAGTTCTTC,TRBD2,14,TRBJ2-1,TRBV12-3/TRBV12-4,.
CASSLTPSGLYEQYF,TGCGCCAGCAGCCTCACGCCTAGCGGGCTATACGAGCAGTACTTC,TRBD2,15,TRBJ2-7,TRBV5-1,.
CASTVDRDYGYTF,TGTGCCAGCACCGTCGACAGGGACTATGGCTACACCTTC,TRBD1,13,TRBJ1-2,TRBV12-3/TRBV12-4,.
CASSSSTDTLQETQYF,TGCGCCAGCAGCTCCTCCACGGACACTCTTCAAGAGACCCAGTACTTC,.,16,TRBJ2-5,TRBV5-1,.
CASSQAGGLTDTQYF,TGTGCCAGCAGTCAAGCGGGGGGACTCACAGATACGCAGTATTTT,TRBD2,15,TRBJ2-3,TRBV3-1,.
CAWRWGPSTDTQYF,TGTGCCTGGAGGTGGGGACCCAGCACAGATACGCAGTATTTT,.,14,TRBJ2-3,TRBV30,.
CASSQEGTGEKLFF,TGCGCCAGCAGCCAAGAGGGGACGGGTGAAAAACTGTTTTTT,.,14,TRBJ1-4,TRBV4-3,.
CASSLPDIWGEDTQYF,TGCGCCAGCAGCCTTCCGGACATATGGGGGGAAGATACGCAGTATTTT,.,16,TRBJ2-3,TRBV4-1,.
CASSSLRDFNQPQHF,TGTGCCAGCAGCTCCCTGCGGGATTTCAATCAGCCCCAGCATTTT,.,15,TRBJ1-5,TRBV5-6,once
CASSPFWRGAPSGANVLTF,TGTGCCAGCTCACCATTTTGGAGGGGGGCACCCTCTGGGGCCAACGTCCTGACTTTC,.,19,TRBJ2-6,TRBV18,.
CAWSETGLNTEAFF,TGTGCCTGGAGTGAAACAGGGTTGAACACTGAAGCTTTCTTT,.,14,TRBJ1-1,TRBV30,once
CASGARGTSWWEQFF,TGTGCCAGCGGGGCCAGGGGGACCTCATGGTGGGAGCAGTTCTTC,TRBD1,15,TRBJ2-1,TRBV2,.
CASSRGQSGNTIYF,TGTGCCAGCAGCCGAGGACAGTCTGGAAACACCATATATTTT,.,14,TRBJ1-3,TRBV9,few
CASIGQGPGEAFF,TGTGCCAGTATAGGACAGGGGCCGGGTGAAGCTTTCTTT,TRBD1,13,TRBJ1-1,TRBV19,once
CASSGRLAGDEVGELFF,TGTGCCAGCAGTGGGAGACTAGCGGGAGATGAGGTCGGGGAGCTGTTTTTT,TRBD2,17,TRBJ2-2,TRBV6-1,.
CASSPLAGEGSYNEQFF,TGTGCCAGCAGTCCCTTAGCGGGAGAAGGCTCCTACAATGAGCAGTTCTTC,TRBD2,17,TRBJ2-1,TRBV28,.
CAWSRVYEQYF,TGTGCCTGGAGTAGGGTTTACGAGCAGTACTTC,.,11,TRBJ2-7,TRBV30,.
CASSYLGGGTTEAFF,TGTGCCAGCAGCTACTTAGGGGGGGGTACCACTGAAGCTTTCTTT,.,15,TRBJ1-1,TRBV7-9,.
CASSLEQGIPGANVLTF,TGTGCCAGCAGTTTAGAGCAGGGGATTCCTGGGGCCAACGTCCTGACTTTC,.,17,TRBJ2-6,TRBV28,.
CASSGGRGQSHRYTF,TGTGCCAGCAGTGGGGGACGAGGACAGTCGCATCGCTACACCTTC,.,15,TRBJ1-2,TRBV25-1,.
CAWSVRGINEQFF,TGTGCCTGGAGTGTAAGGGGGATAAATGAGCAGTTCTTC,.,13,TRBJ2-1,TRBV30,.
CASRGQGGNYGYTF,TGTGCCAGCAGGGGACAGGGGGGTAACTATGGCTACACCTTC,TRBD1,14,TRBJ1-2,TRBV2,once
CSARTSGSSYEQYF,TGCAGTGCTCGGACTAGCGGGAGTTCCTACGAGCAGTACTTC,TRBD2,14,TRBJ2-7,TRBV20-1,once
CASSRSSAEGMNEQFF,TGTGCCAGTAGTAGGTCTTCGGCTGAGGGGATGAATGAGCAGTTCTTC,.,16,TRBJ2-1,TRBV19,.
CASSTEGLTIPFGYNEQFF,TGTGCCAGCAGCACAGAAGGACTAACCATTCCCTTCGGCTACAATGAGCAGTTCTTC,.,19,TRBJ2-1,TRBV9,.
CASSPSTSNQPQHF,TGTGCCAGCAGCCCCAGTACTAGCAATCAGCCCCAGCATTTT,.,14,TRBJ1-5,TRBV6-2/TRBV6-3,.
CSARNKYTGELFF,TGCAGTGCTAGAAACAAGTACACCGGGGAGCTGTTTTTT,.,13,TRBJ2-2,TRBV20-1,.
CASSPYRLLAKNIQYF,TGTGCCAGCAGTCCATACCGACTATTAGCCAAAAACATTCAGTACTTC,.,16,TRBJ2-4,TRBV28,.
CATSATGNSGANVLTF,TGTGCCACCAGTGCAACAGGGAACTCTGGGGCCAACGTCCTGACTTTC,.,16,TRBJ2-6,TRBV24-1,.
CASSPGYATQYF,TGTGCCAGCAGTCCAGGGTACGCGACCCAGTACTTC,.,12,TRBJ2-5,TRBV27,.
CAWSSGQGAYEQYF,TGTGCCTGGAGCTCCGGACAGGGGGCCTACGAGCAGTACTTC,TRBD1,14,TRBJ2-7,TRBV30,.
CATSRGDRKNIQYF,TGTGCCACCAGCAGGGGGGACAGGAAAAACATTCAGTACTTC,TRBD1,14,TRBJ2-4,TRBV15,.
CASSQGEGLSRPQHF,TGTGCCAGCAGCCAAGGGGAGGGCCTTAGCCGGCCCCAGCATTTT,.,15,TRBJ1-5,TRBV3-1,.
CASGGGSGANVLTF,TGTGCCAGCGGTGGAGGCTCTGGGGCCAACGTCCTGACTTTC,.,14,TRBJ2-6,TRBV7-3,.
CSARGGADTGELFF,TGCAGTGCTAGAGGGGGGGCGGACACCGGGGAGCTGTTTTTT,.,14,TRBJ2-2,TRBV20-1,.
CASRDLFPSTDTQYF,TGTGCCAGCCGGGACTTGTTTCCTAGCACAGATACGCAGTATTTT,.,15,TRBJ2-3,TRBV2,once
CASSRDSGNQPQHF,TGTGCCAGCAGCCGGGACTCCGGCAATCAGCCCCAGCATTTT,.,14,TRBJ1-5,TRBV7-9,.